This record covers a single T cell receptor beta chain. In TCRdb, the 5' RACE reads were re-called with MiXCR into one record per CDR3 protein. The profile shows 100,000 to 130,000 distinct CDR3 sequences, over 10% of them singletons. The CDR3 totals 15 residues. J lost 3 bases, V lost 4 bases, and 8 bases had no gene match. The germline V gene has CDR1 SGHRS and CDR2 YFSETQ. The data belong to a study of early T cells in non-severe SARS-CoV-2 infection. Material for sequencing was whole blood. The receptor was isolated from an adult who was a healthcare worker with PCR-confirmed SARS-CoV-2 infection or an uninfected control (not recorded which). The rearrangement joins TRBV5-1 to TRBJ1-2; 8 bases agree with TRBD1. The CDR3 sequence: CASSKDRGVDYGYTF. As DNA, the CDR3 is TGCGCCAGCAGCAAAGACAGGGGTGTGGACTATGGCTACACCTTC.